Below are 20 T cell receptor beta chains sequenced from a single sample in a study of long-term antiretroviral therapy in people with HIV. A v3.0 immunoSEQ assay was performed at survey level. Assay used: immunoSEQ multiplex PCR; TCRdb lists only in-frame clones, some missing. Among around 12,000 clones, about four fifths were seen once, and the ten largest hold about an eighth. This sample comprised unsorted PBMCs, obtained 1.2 years after starting antiretroviral therapy. These receptors came from a man aged 40-55 years with HIV.

In its sample, this clone is large (0.1 to 1%). The genes are TRBV11-2 and TRBJ2-7, with D possibly called TRBD1 or TRBD2 (5 bases each). The CDR3 has 15 amino acids. V was pared by 4 bases and J by 0 bases, with 13 bases between. Germline V lookup: CDR1 SGHAT, CDR2 FQNNGV. The CDR3 DNA reads TGTGCCAGCAGCTCGAAGAGGGGAACCTCCTACGAGCAGTACTTC. It translates to CASSSKRGTSYEQYF. The variable domain in full, completed from reference TRBV11-2 and TRBJ2-7, reads EAGVAQSPRYKIIEKRQSVAFWCNPISGHATLYWYQQILGQGPKLLIQFQNNGVVDDSQLPKDRFSAERLKGVDSTLKIQPAKLEDSAVYLCASSSKRGTSYEQYFGPGTRLTVT.

This clone turned up a few times. This chain joins TRBV4-3 and TRBJ1-6; maybe TRBD1 (6 bases). This CDR3 contains 17 residues. From germline, CDR1 is LGHNA and CDR2 YSLEER. Trimming cost V 0 bases and J 7 bases, with 16 bases left between them. CDR3 region: CASSQDKGEVWNSPLHF. The CDR3 region has the DNA TGCGCCAGCAGCCAAGATAAGGGGGAGGTCTGGAATTCACCCCTCCACTTT.

V usage is TRBV27 and J usage is TRBJ2-1; TRBD2 aligns across 7 bases. The germline CDR1 and CDR2 sequences are MNHEY and SMNVEV (reference sequence). The junction had 2 bases not matched to a gene; V was cut back by 8 bases and J by 7 bases. This CDR3 has 11 amino acids. As DNA, the CDR3 is TGTGCCAGCGGGGGGGGAAATGAGCAGTTCTTC. Its protein is CASGGGNEQFF.

This clone appeared a single time. The rearrangement links TRBV6-1 to TRBJ2-2, with D uncertain. The CDR3 extends over 14 amino acids. Trimming took 4 bases from V and 2 from J, leaving 8 bases between them. The germline V gene has CDR1 MNHNS and CDR2 SASEGT. CDR3 in amino acids: CASSVPGNTGELFF. CDR3 in DNA: TGTGCCAGCAGTGTCCCAGGTAACACCGGGGAGCTGTTTTTT.

J is TRBJ2-4 and V is TRBV7-2; TRBD2 aligns across 7 bases. Germline trimming cut 4 bases from V and 8 bases from J; bases unmatched to any gene: 8. Germline V gene lookup returns CDR1 SGHTA and CDR2 FQGNSA. The CDR3 sequence is 14 residues long. The CDR3 reads CASSSGFSGDIQYF. The CDR3, as DNA: TGTGCCAGCAGCTCTGGTTTCAGCGGGGACATTCAGTACTTC.

V and J are TRBV4-3 and TRBJ2-2; no clear D. Germline V lookup: CDR1 LGHNA, CDR2 YSLEER. This CDR3 spans 13 amino acids. V lost 1 base, J lost 6 bases, and 6 bases lay in between. The CDR3 DNA reads TGCGCCAGCAGCCAAGGAACCCCCGGGGAGCTGTTTTTT. Its translation is CASSQGTPGELFF.

The V call is TRBV27, the J call TRBJ2-7, with D perhaps matching TRBD2 (5 bases). Germline V gene lookup returns CDR1 MNHEY and CDR2 SMNVEV (reference sequence). The V end lost 6 bases, the J end lost 5 bases, and 17 bases lay between the germline ends. The CDR3 loop spans 14 amino acids. This CDR3 reads CASSRGLGWNEQYF. The CDR3 DNA is TGTGCCAGCAGCCGAGGACTTGGGTGGAACGAGCAGTACTTC.

V is TRBV7-2 and J is TRBJ2-2, with a possible D match to TRBD1 (6 bases). Trimming shortened V by 7 bases and J by 0 bases, and 9 bases separated the two germline ends. The CDR3 covers 14 residues. CDR1 SGHTA and CDR2 FQGNSA come from the germline V gene. The CDR3 DNA follows: TGTGCCAGCAAAGGGGGTTCGAACACCGGGGAGCTGTTTTTT. Translating it yields CASKGGSNTGELFF.

The V gene is TRBV27, the J gene TRBJ2-3, with D perhaps being TRBD1 or TRBD2 (6 bases each). Per germline, CDR1 MNHEY and CDR2 SMNVEV (reference sequence). The CDR3 is 14 residues long. Trimming removed 5 bases from V and 4 bases from J, with 13 bases in between. CDR3 sequence (DNA): TGTGCCAGCAGTGGAGGGGGAGTGGCAGATACGCAGTATTTT. Residues: CASSGGGVADTQYF.

This chain uses TRBV2 with TRBJ2-2; 11 bases align to TRBD2. Trimming cost V 6 bases and J 3 bases; bases outside gene matches: 12. The CDR3 runs to 18 residues. Germline CDR1 and CDR2: SNHLY and FYNNEI. The CDR3 sequence: CASSLLRTGLADTGELFF. For the CDR3, the DNA is TGTGCCAGCAGCCTACTAAGAACGGGACTAGCGGACACCGGGGAGCTGTTTTTT.

V usage is TRBV21-1 and J usage is TRBJ2-7; the D segment call TRBD1 is taken from the table without a DNA check. TRBV21-1 is a documented pseudogene. The CDR3 runs to 14 residues. CDR3 sequence: CASRTPRRAYEQYF. CDR3 sequence (DNA): TGTGCCAGCAGGACACCCAGGCGAGCCTACGAGCAGTACTTC.

CDR3: CASSLLGGGAGELFF. The CDR3 DNA follows: TGTGCCAGCAGCTTACTCGGGGGAGGGGCCGGGGAGCTGTTTTTT. The genes are TRBV7-2 and TRBJ2-2, with 7 positions matching TRBD2. After removal of 2 bases from V and 6 bases from J, the junction contained 6 bases not matched to a gene. CDR1 SGHTA and CDR2 FQGNSA come from the germline V gene. This CDR3 has 15 amino acids.

The chain uses TRBV28 and TRBJ2-5; D gene uncertain. The CDR3 extends over 12 amino acids. Germline V CDR1 and CDR2: MDHEN, SYDVKM. V was shortened by 6 bases and J by 5 bases, with 10 bases between the two germline ends. CDR3 sequence reads: CASRRDEETQYF. The CDR3 bases are TGTGCCAGCAGAAGGGATGAGGAGACCCAGTACTTC. Drawing the rest from reference TRBV28 and TRBJ2-5, the complete variable domain is DVKVTQSSRYLVKRTGEKVFLECVQDMDHENMFWYRQDPGLGLRLIYFSYDVKMKEKGDIPEGYSVSREKKERFSLILESASTNQTSMYLCASRRDEETQYFGPGTRLLVL.

By proportion, this clone is large (0.1 to 1%). V gene TRBV9 combines with J gene TRBJ1-1, with 8 bases aligning to TRBD1. The CDR3 is made up of 15 amino acids. Germline CDR1 is SGDLS and CDR2 is YYNGEE. The V segment lost 10 bases and the J segment 3 bases; nucleotides outside the gene matches: 14. The CDR3 nucleotides read TGTGCCTACCGATCGAGACAGGGGCTTTACACTGAAGCTTTCTTT. It specifies CAYRSRQGLYTEAFF.

This clone qualifies as medium-sized. The chain has TRBV19 and TRBJ2-3; 7 bases line up with TRBD2. Unmatched junction bases numbered 2, after V lost 3 bases and J lost 5 bases. CDR1 LNHDA and CDR2 SQIVND come from the germline V gene (reference sequence). The CDR3 loop spans 13 amino acids. CDR3 region: CASSMGGEDTQYF. The CDR3 nucleotides read TGTGCCAGTAGTATGGGGGGGGAAGATACGCAGTATTTT.

The rearrangement uses TRBV7-2 and TRBJ1-4, with 9 bases fitting TRBD1. The germline CDR1 and CDR2 sequences are SGHTA and FQGNSA. V trimming: 1 base; J trimming: 0 bases; junction bases outside the gene matches: 3. The CDR3 covers 17 residues. The CDR3: CASSLGYRGPTNEKLFF. In nucleotides, the CDR3 is TGTGCCAGCAGCTTAGGCTACAGGGGGCCAACTAATGAAAAACTGTTTTTT.

The rearrangement links TRBV11-1 to TRBJ2-3; D perhaps matches TRBD2 (7 bases). Per germline, CDR1 SGHAT and CDR2 FQDESV (reference sequence). The CDR3 loop spans 13 amino acids. Trimming shortened V by 4 bases and J by 9 bases, and 14 bases separated the two germline ends. This CDR3 reads CASSSAWGGTQYF. CDR3 sequence (DNA): TGTGCCAGCAGCTCCGCCTGGGGGGGCACGCAGTATTTT.

This rearrangement joins TRBV7-2 to TRBJ2-3; 12 nucleotides align to TRBD2. Trimming cost V 1 base and J 1 base; bases outside gene matches: 3. CDR1 is SGHTA and CDR2 is FQGNSA in the germline V gene. This CDR3 comprises 17 residues. The CDR3 bases are TGTGCCAGCAGCTTAGATGCTAGCGGGGGGGGCACAGATACGCAGTATTTT. This gives the protein CASSLDASGGGTDTQYF.

The chain recombines TRBV15 with TRBJ1-5; unclear D gene. The CDR3 runs to 13 residues. V lost 1 base and J 2 bases, leaving 3 bases between the germline ends. The germline V gene has CDR1 LNHNV and CDR2 YYDKDF (reference sequence). The CDR3 spells CATSRVGNQPQHF. CDR3 in DNA: TGTGCCACCAGCAGAGTTGGCAATCAGCCCCAGCATTTT.

This sequence joins TRBV4-3 and TRBJ2-7; D may be TRBD1 (5 bases). The V gene lost 1 base and the J gene lost 0 bases, with 13 bases spanning the gap. Germline CDR1 LGHNA, CDR2 YSLEER. There are 16 residues in the CDR3. The CDR3 DNA follows: TGCGCCAGCAGCCAAGGGGCAGGGCCGAGCTCCTACGAGCAGTACTTC. Amino acids: CASSQGAGPSSYEQYF.